This T cell receptor beta chain was retrieved from a study of blood T cell repertoires in COVID-19. Background on the study: Donors in the United States, Italy and Spain gave samples during acute or convalescent COVID-19. Nucleic acid was either cDNA or gDNA, and it came from T cells, B-cell-depleted T cells, or PBMCs.

This clone was detected a few times. The authors' processing: Estimation of nucleated cell counts was performed using reference gene primer amplification. The assay was immunoSEQ multiplex PCR, and TCRdb's table has in-frame clones only and misses some. The V and J calls and clone size were taken over from that table, and D and trimming were inferred from the DNA. In the table there are around 200,000 clones, around 82% of which are singletons. Germline CDR1 reads SGHRS; CDR2 reads YFSETQ. This CDR3 region has 12 residues. The germline V and J ends were trimmed by 0 bases and 3 bases, with 4 bases remaining between them.

V gene TRBV5-1 combines with J gene TRBJ2-7; D gene ambiguous. This TCR was recovered from a man over 45 with active or convalescent COVID-19. Sequencing used peripheral blood. CDR3 in DNA: TGCGCCAGCAGCTTGGACGGCTACGAGCAGTACTTC. Encoded protein: CASSLDGYEQYF.